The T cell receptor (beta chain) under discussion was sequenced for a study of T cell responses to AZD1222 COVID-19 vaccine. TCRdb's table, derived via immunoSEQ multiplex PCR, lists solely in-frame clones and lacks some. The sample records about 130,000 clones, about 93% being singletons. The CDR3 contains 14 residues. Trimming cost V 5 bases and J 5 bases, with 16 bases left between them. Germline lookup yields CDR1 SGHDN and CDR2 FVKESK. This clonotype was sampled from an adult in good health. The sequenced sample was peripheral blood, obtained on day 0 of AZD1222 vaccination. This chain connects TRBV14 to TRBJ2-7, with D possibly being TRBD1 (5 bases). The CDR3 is CASSGWATGDEQYF. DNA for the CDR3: TGTGCCAGCAGCGGGTGGGCAACAGGTGACGAGCAGTACTTC.